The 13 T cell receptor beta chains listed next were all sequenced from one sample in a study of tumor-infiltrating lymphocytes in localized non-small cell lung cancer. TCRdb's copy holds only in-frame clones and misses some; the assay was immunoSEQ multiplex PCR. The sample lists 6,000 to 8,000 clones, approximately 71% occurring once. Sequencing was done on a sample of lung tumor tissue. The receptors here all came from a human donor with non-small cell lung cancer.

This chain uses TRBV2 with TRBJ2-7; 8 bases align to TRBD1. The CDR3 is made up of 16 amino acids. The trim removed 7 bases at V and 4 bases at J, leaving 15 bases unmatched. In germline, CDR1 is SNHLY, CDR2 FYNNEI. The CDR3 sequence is CASIKGSGGARYEQYF. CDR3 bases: TGTGCCAGCATTAAGGGCTCAGGGGGCGCGAGATACGAGCAGTACTTC.

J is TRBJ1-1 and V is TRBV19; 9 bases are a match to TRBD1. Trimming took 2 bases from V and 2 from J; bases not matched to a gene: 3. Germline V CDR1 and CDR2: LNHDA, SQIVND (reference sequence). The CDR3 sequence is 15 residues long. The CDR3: CASSIYRGPNTEAFF. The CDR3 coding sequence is TGTGCCAGTAGTATATACAGGGGGCCTAACACTGAAGCTTTCTTT.

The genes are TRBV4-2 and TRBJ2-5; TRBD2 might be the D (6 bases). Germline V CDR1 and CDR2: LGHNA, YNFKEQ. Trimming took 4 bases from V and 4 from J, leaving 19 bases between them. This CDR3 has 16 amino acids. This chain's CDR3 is CASSPYSGRSGETQYF. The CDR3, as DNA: TGTGCCAGCAGCCCCTATAGCGGACGGTCAGGAGAGACCCAGTACTTC.

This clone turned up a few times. In DNA, the CDR3 is TGTGCCAGTAGATTTGGGGGCGATCAGCCCCAGCATTTT. It codes for CASRFGGDQPQHF. This rearrangement joins TRBV19 to TRBJ1-5; D might be TRBD1 (6 bases). V was pared by 6 bases and J by 5 bases, with 11 bases between. Germline lookup yields CDR1 LNHDA and CDR2 SQIVND (reference sequence). The CDR3 contains 13 residues.

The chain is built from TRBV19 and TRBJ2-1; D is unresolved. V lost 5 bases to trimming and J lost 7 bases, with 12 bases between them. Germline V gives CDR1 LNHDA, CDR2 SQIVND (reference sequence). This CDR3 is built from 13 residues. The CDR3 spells CASSPRRVNEQFF. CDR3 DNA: TGTGCCAGTAGTCCTCGAAGGGTTAATGAGCAGTTCTTC.

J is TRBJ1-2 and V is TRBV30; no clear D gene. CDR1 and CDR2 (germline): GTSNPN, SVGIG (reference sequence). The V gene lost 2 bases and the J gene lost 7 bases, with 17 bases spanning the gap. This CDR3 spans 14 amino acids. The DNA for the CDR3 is TGTGCCTGGAGTAGACCCCAGGCCTTCCGTGGCTACACCTTC. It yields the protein CAWSRPQAFRGYTF.

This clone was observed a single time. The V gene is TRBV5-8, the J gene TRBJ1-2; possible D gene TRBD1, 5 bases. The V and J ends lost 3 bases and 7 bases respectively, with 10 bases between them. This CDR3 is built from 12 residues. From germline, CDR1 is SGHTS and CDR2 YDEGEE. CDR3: CASSSRGFGYTF. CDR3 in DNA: TGTGCCAGCAGCTCTCGGGGGTTTGGCTACACCTTC.

CDR3 loop: CAWSLPLPDTEAFF. The CDR3, as DNA: TGTGCCTGGAGTCTTCCCTTACCGGACACTGAAGCTTTCTTT. The gene calls are TRBV30 and TRBJ1-1; D is ambiguous. This CDR3 comprises 14 residues. CDR1 is GTSNPN and CDR2 is SVGIG in the germline V gene (reference sequence). The V end lost 2 bases, the J end lost 3 bases, and 13 bases lay between the germline ends.

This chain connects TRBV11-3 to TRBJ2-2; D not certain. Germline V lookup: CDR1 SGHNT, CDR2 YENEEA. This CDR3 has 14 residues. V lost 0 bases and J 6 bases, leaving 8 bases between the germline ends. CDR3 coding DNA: TGTGCCAGCAGCTTAGAAGGCGGAGCCGGGGAGCTGTTTTTT. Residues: CASSLEGGAGELFF.

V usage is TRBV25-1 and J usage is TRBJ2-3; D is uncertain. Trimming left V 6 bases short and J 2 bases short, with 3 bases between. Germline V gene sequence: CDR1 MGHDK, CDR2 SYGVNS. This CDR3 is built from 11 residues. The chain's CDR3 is CASRNTDTQYF. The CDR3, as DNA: TGTGCCAGCAGGAACACAGATACGCAGTATTTT.

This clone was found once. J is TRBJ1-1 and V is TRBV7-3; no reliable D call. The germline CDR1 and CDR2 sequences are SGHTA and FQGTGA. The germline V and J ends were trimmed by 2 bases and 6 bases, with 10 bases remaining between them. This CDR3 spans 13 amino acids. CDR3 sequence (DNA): TGTGCCAGCAGCTTATACCAGGCCTCTGAAGCTTTCTTT. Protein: CASSLYQASEAFF.

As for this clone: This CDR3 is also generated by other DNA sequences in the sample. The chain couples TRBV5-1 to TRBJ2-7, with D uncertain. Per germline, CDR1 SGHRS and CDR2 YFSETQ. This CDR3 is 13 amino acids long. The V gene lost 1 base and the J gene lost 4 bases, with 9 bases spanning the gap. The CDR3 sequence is CASSLSTGYEQYV. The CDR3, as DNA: TGCGCCAGCAGCTTGTCCACCGGGTACGAGCAGTACGTC.

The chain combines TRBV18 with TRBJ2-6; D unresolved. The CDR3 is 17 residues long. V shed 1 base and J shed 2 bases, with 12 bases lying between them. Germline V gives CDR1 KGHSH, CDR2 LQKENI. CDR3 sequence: CASSPRAGPTGANVLTF. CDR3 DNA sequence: TGTGCCAGCTCACCACGCGCAGGACCAACTGGGGCCAACGTCCTGACTTTC.